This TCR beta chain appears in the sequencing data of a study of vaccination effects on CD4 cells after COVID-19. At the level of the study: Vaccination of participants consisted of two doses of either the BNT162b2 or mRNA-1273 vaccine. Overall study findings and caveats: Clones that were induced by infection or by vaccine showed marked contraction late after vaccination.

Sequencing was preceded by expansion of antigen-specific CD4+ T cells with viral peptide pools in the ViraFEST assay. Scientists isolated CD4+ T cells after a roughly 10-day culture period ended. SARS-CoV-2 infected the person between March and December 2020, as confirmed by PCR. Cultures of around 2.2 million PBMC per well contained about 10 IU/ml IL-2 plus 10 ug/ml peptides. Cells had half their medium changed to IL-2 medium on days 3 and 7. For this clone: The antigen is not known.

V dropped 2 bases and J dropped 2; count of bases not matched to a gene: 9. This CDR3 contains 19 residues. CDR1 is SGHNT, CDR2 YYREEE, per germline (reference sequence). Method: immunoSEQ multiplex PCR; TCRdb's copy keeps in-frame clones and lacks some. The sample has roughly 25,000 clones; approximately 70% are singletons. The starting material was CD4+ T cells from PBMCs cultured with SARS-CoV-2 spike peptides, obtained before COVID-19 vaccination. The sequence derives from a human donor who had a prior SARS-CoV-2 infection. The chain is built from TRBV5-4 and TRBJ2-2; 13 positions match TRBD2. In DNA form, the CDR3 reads TGTGCCAGCAGCTTTTCGTTACTAGCGGGGGGGCCTAACACCGGGGAGCTGTTTTTT. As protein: CASSFSLLAGGPNTGELFF.